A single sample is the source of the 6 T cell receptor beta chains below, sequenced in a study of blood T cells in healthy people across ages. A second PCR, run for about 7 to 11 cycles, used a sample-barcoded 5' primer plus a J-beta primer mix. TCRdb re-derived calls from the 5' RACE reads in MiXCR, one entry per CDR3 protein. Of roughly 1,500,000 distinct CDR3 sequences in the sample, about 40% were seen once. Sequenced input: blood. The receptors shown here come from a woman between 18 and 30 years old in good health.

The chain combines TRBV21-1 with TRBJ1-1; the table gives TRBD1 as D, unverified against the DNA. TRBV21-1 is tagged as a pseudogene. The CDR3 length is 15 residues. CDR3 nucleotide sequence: TGTGCCAGCACCGAAGGGAGAACAGGGGATTTAGAAGCTTTCTTT. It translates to CASTEGRTGDLEAFF.

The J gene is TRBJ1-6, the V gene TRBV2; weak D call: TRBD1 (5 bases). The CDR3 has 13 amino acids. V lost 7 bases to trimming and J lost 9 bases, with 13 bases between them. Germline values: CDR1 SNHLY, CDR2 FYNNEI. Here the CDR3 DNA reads TGTGCCAGCACCCCGGGGGGGGTTTCACCCCTCCACTTT. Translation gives CASTPGGVSPLHF.

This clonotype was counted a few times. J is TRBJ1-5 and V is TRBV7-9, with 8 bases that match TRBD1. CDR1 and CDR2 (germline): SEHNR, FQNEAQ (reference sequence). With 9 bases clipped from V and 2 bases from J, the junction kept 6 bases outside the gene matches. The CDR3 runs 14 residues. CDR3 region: CASNRGEGNQPQHF. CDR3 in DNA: TGTGCCAGTAACAGGGGGGAGGGCAATCAGCCCCAGCATTTT.

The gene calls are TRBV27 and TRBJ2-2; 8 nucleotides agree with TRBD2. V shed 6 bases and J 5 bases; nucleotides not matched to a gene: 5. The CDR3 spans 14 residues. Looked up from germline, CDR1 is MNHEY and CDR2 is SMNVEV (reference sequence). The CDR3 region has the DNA TGTGCCAGCAGGTCGGGGGGGTGGACCGGGGAGCTGTTTTTT. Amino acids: CASRSGGWTGELFF.

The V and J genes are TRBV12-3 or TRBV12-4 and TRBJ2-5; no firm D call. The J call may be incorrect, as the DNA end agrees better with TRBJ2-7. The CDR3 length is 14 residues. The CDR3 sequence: CASSHGGPDDEQYF. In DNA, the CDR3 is TGTGCCAGCAGCCATGGCGGACCTGACGACGAGCAGTACTTC.

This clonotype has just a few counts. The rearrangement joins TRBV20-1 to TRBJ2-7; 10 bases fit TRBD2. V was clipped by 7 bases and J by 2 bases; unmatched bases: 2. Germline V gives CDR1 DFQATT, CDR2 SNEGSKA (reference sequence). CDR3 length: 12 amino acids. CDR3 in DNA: TGCAGTGGCAGCGGGAGGGCCTACGAGCAGTACTTC. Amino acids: CSGSGRAYEQYF.